This TCR beta chain was recorded in a study of T-cell memory formation after mild COVID-19. Only one count was recorded for this clonotype. Its antigen is currently unknown. TCRdb reprocessed the 5' RACE reads with MiXCR, giving one entry per CDR3 protein. The sample contains fewer than 250,000 distinct CDR3 sequences, about 27% of which appear only once. CDR3 length: 16 residues. Germline CDR1 and CDR2: SEHNR and FQNEAQ (reference sequence). V shed 4 bases, J shed 3 bases, and the junction held 8 bases outside the gene matches. General study points: Researchers report contracting CD4+ clones mostly in CM and EM, with CD8+ clones in EMRA. CD4+ bias marked clones expanding day 15 to 37, unlike balanced contracting clones.

This chain connects TRBV7-9 to TRBJ1-1; TRBD1 matches at 10 bases. Sample: PBMCs or a T cell subset sorted from them (not recorded which). The clonotype comes from an adult woman who had mild COVID-19 (a few samples of this study predate the infection). Cell type and time point are not known. In nucleotides, the CDR3 is TGTGCCAGCAGCTCCCCTTTCGGGACAGGGGACACTGAAGCTTTCTTT. Protein product: CASSSPFGTGDTEAFF. Based on the CDR3 plus reference TRBV7-9 and TRBJ1-1, the full variable domain is DTGVSQNPRHKITKRGQNVTFRCDPISEHNRLYWYRQTLGQGPEFLTYFQNEAQLEKSRLLSDRFSAERPKGSFSTLEIQRTEQGDSAMYLCASSSPFGTGDTEAFFGQGTRLTVV.